This T cell receptor beta chain derives from a study of T cells in localized non-small cell lung cancer. Data came from immunoSEQ multiplex PCR; TCRdb stores just in-frame clones and leaves some out. The sample lists about 53,000 clones; 75% to 90% were seen once. This CDR3 is built from 15 residues. Trimming shortened V by 7 bases and J by 2 bases, and 19 bases separated the two germline ends. Germline V lookup: CDR1 SQVTM, CDR2 ANQGSEA. The chain couples TRBV29-1 to TRBJ2-3; D is possibly TRBD1 (6 bases). Sequencing used peripheral blood mononuclear cells, obtained before any cancer treatment. The sequence was collected from a man aged 40-75 years with stage III lung adenocarcinoma. The CDR3 spells CSGRRDTDFTDTQYF. The CDR3 DNA reads as TGCAGCGGCCGCCGGGACACGGATTTCACAGATACGCAGTATTTT.